This TCR beta chain was obtained from a study of regulatory T cells in long-lasting Graves disease. About the research overall: Over 5 years of antithyroid drugs plus positive TSH receptor antibodies defined persistent Graves' disease.

There are 14 residues in the CDR3. Germline V CDR1 and CDR2: SGHTA, FQGNSA. V was pared by 1 base and J by 6 bases, with 13 bases between. The TCR beta library used iRepertoire HTBI primers with Arm-PCR amplification of CDR3. Source study methods: Across the samples, identification revealed roughly 56 TRBV and about 15 TRBJ segments. Via MiXCR, TCRdb re-called the multiplex PCR reads, giving one row per CDR3 protein. For this entry, the V and J calls and clone size follow TCRdb and not the study's own pipeline. The sample lists around 400,000 distinct CDR3 sequences; 21% were seen once. Time point of the sample: persistent/refractory GD, antithyroid drugs over 5 years with positive TRAb. From RNA extracted from PBMCs, the TCR library was made. By American Thyroid Association guidelines, Graves' disease was diagnosed in the cohort. This clonotype was recorded at least ten times.

The chain combines TRBV7-2 with TRBJ2-7; no clear D gene. Sequenced material: peripheral blood mononuclear cells (PBMCs), taken when the disease was refractory, from a patient treated with antithyroid drugs. This TCR was recovered from a female donor with Graves disease. CDR3 sequence reads: CASSLVPLELEQYF. The CDR3 coding sequence is TGTGCCAGCAGCTTAGTGCCCCTAGAACTCGAGCAGTACTTC. Filled out from reference TRBV7-2 and TRBJ2-7, the complete variable domain reads GAGVSQSPSNKVTEKGKDVELRCDPISGHTALYWYRQSLGQGLEFLIYFQGNSAPDKSGLPSDRFSAERTGGSVSTLTIQRTQQEDSAVYLCASSLVPLELEQYFGPGTRLTVT.